The 30 T cell receptor beta chains below were found in one sample sequenced in a study of blood T cell repertoires in COVID-19. Profiled with immunoSEQ multiplex PCR; TCRdb holds only in-frame clones, not every one. Among 95,000 to 150,000 clones listed, around nine tenths were seen once. Sequencing was carried out using peripheral blood. The receptor set was obtained from a woman aged 45-65 years with acute or convalescent COVID-19.

The chain combines TRBV6-5 with TRBJ1-1; D uncertain. The CDR3 consists of 13 residues. The V end lost 8 bases, the J end lost 5 bases, and 15 bases lay between the germline ends. The germline gives CDR1 MNHEY, CDR2 SVGAGI. CDR3 in amino acids: CASGEEASTEAFF. In nucleotides, the CDR3 is TGTGCCAGCGGGGAGGAAGCCTCGACTGAAGCTTTCTTT.

J is TRBJ2-3 and V is TRBV7-2, with a tentative D call TRBD1 (6 bases). V dropped 4 bases and J dropped 2 bases, with 16 bases sitting between them. CDR1 and CDR2 from the germline V gene are SGHTA and FQGNSA. This CDR3 is built from 16 residues. CDR3 amino acids: CASSSSSTGYTDTQYF. The DNA of the CDR3 is TGTGCCAGCAGCTCGTCTAGCACAGGGTACACAGATACGCAGTATTTT.

This chain joins TRBV18 and TRBJ1-2, with a weak D call TRBD1 (6 bases). The CDR3 runs to 15 residues. V lost 3 bases to trimming and J lost 5 bases, with 16 bases between them. Germline assignment: CDR1 KGHSH and CDR2 LQKENI. The CDR3 DNA reads TGTGCCAGCTCACCTGGGGGCCAGAAGTCTTATGGCTACACCTTC. This gives the protein CASSPGGQKSYGYTF.

V is TRBV30 and J is TRBJ2-7; 9 bases map to TRBD1. J lost 4 bases, V lost 4 bases, and 5 bases had no gene match. The length of the CDR3 is 13 residues. The germline V gene has CDR1 GTSNPN and CDR2 SVGIG (reference sequence). CDR3 nucleotide sequence: TGTGCCTGGATGGACAGGGGCCCTTACGAGCAGTACTTC. Protein sequence: CAWMDRGPYEQYF.

J is TRBJ1-5 and V is TRBV19, with unresolved D. The CDR3 totals 14 residues. Germline CDR1 LNHDA, CDR2 SQIVND (reference sequence). The V gene lost 3 bases and the J gene lost 4 bases, with 10 bases spanning the gap. The CDR3 is CASSIIRENQPQHF. The CDR3 nucleotides read TGTGCCAGTAGTATCATACGGGAAAATCAGCCCCAGCATTTT.

This clone was counted a few times. V and J are TRBV6-5 and TRBJ1-2, with D perhaps TRBD1 (5 bases). Deletions cut 10 bases from V and 4 bases from J, with 16 bases between. CDR1 is MNHEY and CDR2 is SVGAGI in the germline V gene. There are 13 residues in the CDR3. CDR3 coding DNA: TGTGCCACAAGGGCAGGGAGGACCTATGGCTACACCTTC. This encodes CATRAGRTYGYTF.

The rearrangement joins TRBV10-2 to TRBJ1-1, with TRBD1 identical over 9 bases. Germline CDR1 and CDR2: WSHSY and SAAADI. This CDR3 is 16 amino acids long. The junction had 9 bases not matched to a gene; V was cut back by 2 bases and J by 5 bases. CDR3 bases: TGCGCCAGCAGTGAGCCGCAACAGGGGGCGGCAACTGAAGCTTTCTTT. This gives the protein CASSEPQQGAATEAFF.

The chain joins TRBV18 to TRBJ2-2; maybe TRBD2 (5 bases). This CDR3 spans 14 amino acids. Germline V gives CDR1 KGHSH, CDR2 LQKENI. V was pared by 5 bases and J by 6 bases, with 13 bases between. Here the CDR3 DNA reads TGTGCCAGCTCATATACCGAGGGCTCCGGGGAGCTGTTTTTT. It codes for CASSYTEGSGELFF.

The chain links TRBV7-6 to TRBJ2-3, with D uncertain. The ends were cut back, 0 bases at V and 0 bases at J, with 10 bases in the middle. This CDR3 region has 16 residues. CDR1 and CDR2 from the germline V gene are SGHVS and FNYEAQ. The CDR3 sequence: CASSLALAVSTDTQYF. CDR3 DNA sequence: TGTGCCAGCAGCTTAGCGTTAGCAGTTAGCACAGATACGCAGTATTTT.

V gene TRBV20-1 combines with J gene TRBJ2-3, with 7 positions matching TRBD2. Trimming at V came to 7 bases and at J to 6 bases, leaving 4 bases not matched to a gene. Germline V CDR1 and CDR2: DFQATT, SNEGSKA (reference sequence). The CDR3 runs to 11 residues. The CDR3 sequence: CSGKAGDTQYF. CDR3 bases: TGCAGTGGGAAAGCGGGGGATACGCAGTATTTT.

The genes are TRBV4-1 and TRBJ1-3; TRBD1 aligns across 10 bases. The germline V gene has CDR1 MGHRA and CDR2 YSYEKL. The CDR3 loop spans 15 amino acids. J was trimmed by 2 bases and V by 5 bases; bases with no gene match: 3. The CDR3 coding sequence is TGCGCCAGCAGCATAGGACAGGGGGCTGGAAACACCATATATTTT. This sequence encodes CASSIGQGAGNTIYF.

This chain connects TRBV7-2 to TRBJ2-5; D may be TRBD2 (5 bases). V was cut by 5 bases and J by 3 bases, with 10 bases left in between. The germline CDR1 and CDR2 sequences are SGHTA and FQGNSA. This CDR3 spans 13 amino acids. The CDR3 bases are TGTGCCAGCAGCCTCCCCGGGGAAGAGACCCAGTACTTC. Translating it yields CASSLPGEETQYF.

The table lists this clone with many counts. This chain uses TRBV16 with TRBJ1-2; no firm D call. This CDR3 region has 12 residues. Germline V CDR1 and CDR2: KGHSY, FQNENV. V was cut by 1 base and J by 6 bases, with 6 bases left in between. The CDR3 loop is CASSQWRDGYTF. DNA of the CDR3: TGTGCCAGCAGCCAATGGAGGGATGGCTACACCTTC.

The CDR3 nucleotides read TGTGCCAGCGGCAGTGGCGGAGGGACTAATTCACCCCTCCACTTT. Protein: CASGSGGGTNSPLHF. The chain employs TRBV2 and TRBJ1-6, with D perhaps matching TRBD1 (5 bases). Germline V gene sequence: CDR1 SNHLY, CDR2 FYNNEI. The CDR3 has 15 residues. The ends were cut back, 8 bases at V and 6 bases at J, with 17 bases in the middle.

The V gene is TRBV5-1, the J gene TRBJ2-3, with 8 bases fitting TRBD1. The ends lost 0 bases at V and 1 base at J; junction bases unmatched: 4. CDR1 is SGHRS and CDR2 is YFSETQ in the germline V gene. The CDR3 has 16 residues. CDR3 DNA sequence: TGCGCCAGCAGCTTGGGGGCGACAGGGGGCACAGATACGCAGTATTTT. This gives the protein CASSLGATGGTDTQYF.

V is TRBV5-1 and J is TRBJ1-1, with a weak D call TRBD1 (5 bases). This CDR3 has 14 residues. Germline CDR1 and CDR2: SGHRS and YFSETQ. Trimming removed 5 bases at V and 4 bases at J, with 15 bases between. The CDR3 loop is CASSPGYPGTEAFF. DNA for the CDR3: TGCGCCAGCAGTCCAGGGTATCCGGGCACTGAAGCTTTCTTT.

The chain recombines TRBV5-1 with TRBJ2-2; 11 bases agree with TRBD2. V shed 6 bases, J shed 7 bases, and the junction held 5 bases outside the gene matches. There are 14 residues in the CDR3. Germline V gene sequence: CDR1 SGHRS, CDR2 YFSETQ. CDR3 nucleotide sequence: TGCGCCAGCAACCGACTAGCGGGGAGCGGGGAGCTGTTTTTT. As protein: CASNRLAGSGELFF.

The rearrangement links TRBV5-6 to TRBJ2-2; the D gene is possibly TRBD2 (6 bases). This CDR3 is 16 amino acids long. CDR1 is SGHDT, CDR2 YYEEEE, per germline. The ends were cut back, 1 base at V and 4 bases at J, with 14 bases in the middle. CDR3 bases: TGTGCCAGCAGCTTGCGGGCTAGGGGAGGCACCGGGGAGCTGTTTTTT. It translates to CASSLRARGGTGELFF.

This clone has only a few counts. This chain connects TRBV24-1 to TRBJ2-2, with D tentatively TRBD2 (6 bases). The CDR3 is made up of 17 amino acids. V was shortened by 3 bases and J by 7 bases, with 20 bases between the two germline ends. The germline V gene encodes CDR1 KGHDR and CDR2 SFDVKD. Written as DNA, the CDR3 is TGTGCCACCAGTGATCACCCCATTGGAGGGGATGGCGGGGAGCTGTTTTTT. Translated: CATSDHPIGGDGGELFF.

About this clone itself: The same CDR3 can be traced to other DNA sequences in this sample. This chain links TRBV5-1 with TRBJ1-5; TRBD1 is a possible D gene (5 bases). CDR3 length: 13 residues. CDR1 SGHRS and CDR2 YFSETQ come from the germline V gene. Trimming cost V 2 bases and J 5 bases, with 8 bases left between them. CDR3 nucleotide sequence: TGCGCCAGCAGCTTAGGGGATGATCAGCCCCAGCATTTT. As protein: CASSLGDDQPQHF.

V and J are TRBV21-1 and TRBJ2-1; TRBD1, the table's D call, lacks a check against the DNA. TRBV21-1 is noted as a pseudogene. There are 16 residues in the CDR3. Written as DNA, the CDR3 is TGTGCCAGCAGCAAACCCCAAAACAACACCCACAATGAGCAGTTCTTC. Protein sequence: CASSKPQNNTHNEQFF.

This clone occurred a few times. This chain connects TRBV7-2 to TRBJ2-2; TRBD2 matches 14 bases. Germline V gene data show CDR1 as SGHTA and CDR2 as FQGNSA. The junction had 7 bases not matched to a gene; V was cut back by 3 bases and J by 7 bases. CDR3 length: 17 residues. In nucleotides, the CDR3 is TGTGCCAGCAGCTTCCCTGGACTAGCGGGGGGCCTCGGGGAGCTGTTTTTT. Translated, it gives CASSFPGLAGGLGELFF.

CDR3 loop: CASSIGTGFYGYTF. CDR3 nucleotides: TGTGCCAGTAGTATAGGGACAGGTTTCTATGGCTACACCTTC. The chain employs TRBV19 and TRBJ1-2; 7 bases are a match to TRBD1. V gave up 1 base and J gave up 4 bases; unmatched junction bases: 3. CDR1 is LNHDA, CDR2 SQIVND, per germline (reference sequence). This CDR3 is 14 amino acids long.

This clone appeared a few times. CDR3 DNA: TGCGCCAGCAGCGAGACAGGTCGCTCTGGAAACACCATATATTTT. Translated, it gives CASSETGRSGNTIYF. The rearrangement uses TRBV5-1 and TRBJ1-3, with D possibly being TRBD1 (6 bases). The germline gives CDR1 SGHRS, CDR2 YFSETQ. This CDR3 region has 15 residues. The V end lost 4 bases, the J end lost 0 bases, and 11 bases lay between the germline ends.

The chain carries TRBV7-2 and TRBJ2-5; 9 bases fit TRBD2. Per the germline V gene, CDR1 is SGHTA and CDR2 is FQGNSA. V lost 1 base to trimming and J lost 4 bases; unmatched junction nucleotides: 4. The CDR3 contains 15 residues. The CDR3 protein is CASSLVQLAGETQYF. The DNA for the CDR3 is TGTGCCAGCAGCTTAGTACAACTAGCGGGAGAGACCCAGTACTTC.

This chain uses TRBV19 with TRBJ2-3, with 9 bases identical to TRBD1. V was clipped by 7 bases and J by 8 bases; unmatched bases: 10. The CDR3 runs 14 residues. Per germline, CDR1 LNHDA and CDR2 SQIVND (reference sequence). The CDR3 spells CASKPGQGLGTQYF. In DNA form, the CDR3 reads TGTGCCAGTAAACCGGGACAGGGCCTCGGTACGCAGTATTTT. Variable domain in full (rest from reference TRBV19 and TRBJ2-3): DGGITQSPKYLFRKEGQNVTLSCEQNLNHDAMYWYRQDPGQGLRLIYYSQIVNDFQKGDIAEGYSVSREKKESFPLTVTSAQKNPTAFYLCASKPGQGLGTQYFGPGTRLTVL.

This chain joins TRBV19 and TRBJ2-3; 7 bases line up with TRBD1. The CDR3 consists of 15 residues. Germline V gene data show CDR1 as LNHDA and CDR2 as SQIVND (reference sequence). J lost 4 bases, V lost 3 bases, and 7 bases had no gene match. CDR3 sequence: CASSILTGKADTQYF. CDR3 bases: TGTGCCAGTAGTATTCTGACAGGGAAGGCAGATACGCAGTATTTT. The whole variable domain, remainder taken from reference TRBV19 and TRBJ2-3, is DGGITQSPKYLFRKEGQNVTLSCEQNLNHDAMYWYRQDPGQGLRLIYYSQIVNDFQKGDIAEGYSVSREKKESFPLTVTSAQKNPTAFYLCASSILTGKADTQYFGPGTRLTVL.

The CDR3 region is CASSPETGSNQPQHF. CDR3 DNA sequence: TGCGCCAGCAGCCCGGAGACTGGTAGCAATCAGCCCCAGCATTTT. The genes are TRBV5-1 and TRBJ1-5; D is unresolved. The CDR3 is 15 amino acids. V lost 4 bases and J 0 bases, leaving 11 bases between the germline ends. The germline V gene encodes CDR1 SGHRS and CDR2 YFSETQ.

The chain uses TRBV6-4 and TRBJ2-6, with D possibly being TRBD2 (5 bases). The length of the CDR3 is 16 residues. Germline CDR1 reads MRHNA; CDR2 reads SNTAGT. Trimming removed 3 bases at V and 1 base at J, with 10 bases between. CDR3 region: CASSETPGSGANVLTF. For the CDR3, the DNA is TGTGCCAGCAGTGAAACACCGGGGTCTGGGGCCAACGTCCTGACTTTC.

The V and J genes are TRBV19 and TRBJ1-5; the D gene is possibly TRBD1 (6 bases). The length of the CDR3 is 15 residues. The germline CDR1 and CDR2 sequences are LNHDA and SQIVND (reference sequence). V lost 2 bases and J lost 1, with 9 bases in between. CDR3 loop: CASSITGTSNQPQHF. The CDR3 DNA is TGTGCCAGTAGTATAACCGGGACAAGCAATCAGCCCCAGCATTTT.